Listed below are T cell receptor beta chains from one sample, sequenced in a study of tumor-infiltrating lymphocytes in primary liver carcinoma. TCRdb passed the multiplex PCR reads through MiXCR, listing each CDR3 protein once. The sample contains fewer than 400,000 distinct CDR3 sequences, roughly two thirds of which appear only once. Sequenced input: peripheral blood. These receptors originate from a man between 35 and 55 years old with primary liver carcinoma and hepatitis B virus infection. Both conserved end residues are part of each CDR3. D genes are given only for firm matches. Only part of the rows carry a size: once, few, many, or a class if the clone is expanded.

J gene: TRBJ1-1
V gene: TRBV9
D gene: NA
clone size: NA
CDR3 protein: CASSVDIMNTEAFF
CDR3 DNA: TGTGCCAGCAGCGTAGACATAATGAACACTGAAGCTTTCTTT

J gene: TRBJ1-2
V gene: TRBV28
D gene: NA
clone size: few
CDR3 protein: CASTRTAGGYTF
CDR3 DNA: TGTGCCAGCACCCGGACAGCCGGTGGCTACACCTTC

J gene: TRBJ1-2
V gene: TRBV11-1
D gene: NA
clone size: few
CDR3 protein: CASSLSEDASNYGYTF
CDR3 DNA: TGTGCCAGTAGCTTATCTGAGGACGCCAGTAACTATGGCTACACCTTC

J gene: TRBJ2-5
V gene: TRBV7-9
D gene: NA
clone size: NA
CDR3 protein: CASSAGVPETQYF
CDR3 DNA: TGTGCCAGCAGCGCAGGGGTTCCAGAGACCCAGTACTTC

J gene: TRBJ2-3
V gene: TRBV6-1
D gene: NA
clone size: NA
CDR3 protein: CASSDAKGVSDTQYF
CDR3 DNA: TGTGCCAGCAGTGATGCGAAGGGAGTATCAGATACACAGTATTTT

J gene: TRBJ2-1
V gene: TRBV2
D gene: NA
clone size: many
CDR3 protein: CASSEMGVASNEQFF
CDR3 DNA: TGTGCCAGCAGTGAGATGGGAGTGGCGAGCAATGAGCAGTTCTTC

J gene: TRBJ2-1
V gene: TRBV11-1
D gene: NA
clone size: NA
CDR3 protein: CACVPEGENEQFF
CDR3 DNA: TGTGCCTGCGTGCCGGAAGGGGAGAATGAGCAGTTCTTC

J gene: TRBJ2-6
V gene: TRBV10-1
D gene: NA
clone size: once
CDR3 protein: CATPAGSGTGANVLTF
CDR3 DNA: TGCGCCACCCCTGCGGGTAGCGGAACAGGGGCCAACGTCCTGACTTTC

J gene: TRBJ2-1
V gene: TRBV5-4
D gene: NA
clone size: many
CDR3 protein: CASSFPLASGPTNEQFF
CDR3 DNA: TGTGCCAGCAGCTTCCCCTTGGCGAGCGGGCCGACCAATGAGCAGTTCTTC

J gene: TRBJ1-1
V gene: TRBV19
D gene: TRBD1
clone size: few
CDR3 protein: CASSQTGASTEAFF
CDR3 DNA: TGTGCCAGTAGTCAGACAGGGGCGAGCACTGAAGCTTTCTTT

J gene: TRBJ2-1
V gene: TRBV24-1
D gene: TRBD2
clone size: NA
CDR3 protein: CATRLAGGDERFF
CDR3 DNA: TGTGCCACCAGACTAGCGGGAGGGGATGAGCGGTTCTTC

J gene: TRBJ2-5
V gene: TRBV11-2
D gene: NA
clone size: many
CDR3 protein: CASSSPRVLQETQYF
CDR3 DNA: TGTGCCAGCAGCTCCCCACGGGTACTGCAAGAGACCCAGTACTTC

J gene: TRBJ2-3
V gene: TRBV11-2
D gene: NA
clone size: NA
CDR3 protein: CASSLSGGSEDTQYF
CDR3 DNA: TGTGCCAGCAGCTTGTCGGGGGGCAGTGAAGATACGCAGTATTTT

J gene: TRBJ2-7
V gene: TRBV28
D gene: NA
clone size: NA
CDR3 protein: CASSLDSYSCEQYF
CDR3 DNA: TGTGCCAGCAGTCTGGACAGTTACTCCTGCGAGCAGTACTTC

J gene: TRBJ1-1
V gene: TRBV29-1
D gene: NA
clone size: NA
CDR3 protein: CSVAGSWGMNTEALF
CDR3 DNA: TGCAGCGTTGCCGGGAGCTGGGGCATGAACACTGAAGCTCTCTTT